These 17 T cell receptor beta chains share one sample of origin, sequenced in a study of identical twins. TCRdb recomputed calls from the 5' RACE reads with MiXCR, one row per CDR3 protein. The sample comprises approximately 680,000 distinct CDR3 sequences, under 8.5% of which are singletons, and 1.5% to 2% rests with the top ten. The same data also went into a second study, on yellow fever vaccine responses in identical twins.

What was sequenced was PBMCs. The receptors shown here come from a woman aged 18 to 35 in good health.

This clonotype was counted ten times or more. This rearrangement joins TRBV2 to TRBJ2-1; weak D call: TRBD2 (5 bases). Germline V gives CDR1 SNHLY, CDR2 FYNNEI. V shed 6 bases and J shed 0 bases, with 12 bases lying between them. The CDR3 contains 15 residues. The CDR3 loop is CASSAGEISYNEQFF. The CDR3 nucleotides read TGTGCCAGCAGCGCCGGGGAGATCTCCTACAATGAGCAGTTCTTC.

This clonotype was recorded at least ten times. The V call is TRBV7-8, the J call TRBJ1-4; D is ambiguous. Germline V gene data show CDR1 as SGHVS and CDR2 as FQNEAQ. Between the trimmed V and J ends, which lost 1 base and 0 bases, there was a span of 12 bases. The CDR3 sequence is 17 residues long. The CDR3 DNA sequence: TGTGCCAGCAGCTTAGGAACTTTAGGTGCAACTAATGAAAAACTGTTTTTT. It specifies CASSLGTLGATNEKLFF.

This clonotype was recorded a few times. This rearrangement joins TRBV5-1 to TRBJ2-5; D is unresolved. V was clipped by 1 base and J by 4 bases, with 11 bases between them. Germline loops: CDR1 SGHRS, CDR2 YFSETQ. The CDR3 sequence is 14 residues long. CDR3 amino acids: CASSLQRSPETQYF. The CDR3 region has the DNA TGCGCCAGCAGCTTGCAACGGTCCCCAGAGACCCAGTACTTC.

The chain's CDR3 is CASSLERGPSAFF. CDR3 coding DNA: TGCGCCAGCAGCTTAGAAAGGGGGCCGTCGGCTTTCTTT. The chain has TRBV5-1 and TRBJ1-1; 7 bases map to TRBD1. The V segment lost 2 bases and the J segment 11 bases; nucleotides outside the gene matches: 9. CDR1 and CDR2 from the germline V gene are SGHRS and YFSETQ. This CDR3 is built from 13 residues.

Only a few counts were recorded for this clonotype. This chain joins TRBV2 and TRBJ2-5; 7 bases line up with TRBD2. There are 14 residues in the CDR3. CDR1 is SNHLY, CDR2 FYNNEI, per germline. With 7 bases clipped from V and 1 base from J, the junction kept 6 bases outside the gene matches. The CDR3 bases are TGTGCCAGCACCGATGGGAGGGGCCAAGAGACCCAGTACTTC. This translates into CASTDGRGQETQYF.

This clonotype came up many times. CDR3 in amino acids: CASSLVRGINTGELFF. For the CDR3, the DNA is TGTGCCAGCAGTTTGGTCAGGGGGATAAACACCGGGGAGCTGTTTTTT. The rearrangement joins TRBV12-3 or TRBV12-4 to TRBJ2-2; TRBD1 agrees at 7 bases. The CDR3 is made up of 16 amino acids. The V and J ends lost 3 bases and 2 bases, in that order; junction bases with no gene match: 6.

The rearrangement uses TRBV9 and TRBJ2-1, with TRBD2 matching over 9 bases. The CDR3 is made up of 16 amino acids. The V gene's germline CDR1 is SGDLS and CDR2 YYNGEE. V was clipped by 0 bases and J by 6 bases; unmatched bases: 7. The CDR3 reads CASSVVGVAGVNEQFF. DNA for the CDR3: TGTGCCAGCAGCGTAGTCGGGGTAGCGGGAGTCAATGAGCAGTTCTTC.

This clonotype was observed a handful of times. The CDR3 DNA reads TGCAGCGTTGAGACCGGGACTAGCAGTAAATCCCACTCCTACAATGAGCAGTTCTTC. It is translated as CSVETGTSSKSHSYNEQFF. J is TRBJ2-1 and V is TRBV29-1, with TRBD2 matching over 9 bases. CDR1 SQVTM and CDR2 ANQGSEA come from the germline V gene. With V trimmed by 3 bases and J by 0 bases, 15 bases remained unmatched. The CDR3 covers 19 residues.

In this sample, this clonotype turned up many times. J is TRBJ2-3 and V is TRBV12-3 or TRBV12-4; 7 nucleotides align to TRBD1. The CDR3 is 16 amino acids. V shed 4 bases, J shed 1 base, and the junction held 8 bases outside the gene matches. The CDR3 DNA sequence: TGTGCCAGCAGTTGGGGAAGGACAGGACGCACAGATACGCAGTATTTT. Translated, it gives CASSWGRTGRTDTQYF.

This chain links TRBV3-1 with TRBJ1-3; D remains unclear. The CDR3 has 17 amino acids. Trimming pared 4 bases from V and 1 base from J, leaving 17 bases between. Germline V gives CDR1 LGHDT, CDR2 YNNKEL (reference sequence). CDR3 residues: CASSPSETSLSGNTIYF. In nucleotides, the CDR3 is TGTGCCAGCAGCCCCTCGGAGACATCGCTTTCTGGAAACACCATATATTTT.

The rearrangement joins TRBV28 to TRBJ2-7; possible D gene TRBD2, 6 bases. Germline CDR1 MDHEN, CDR2 SYDVKM. CDR3 length equals 16 residues. The germline V and J ends were trimmed by 7 bases and 1 base, with 20 bases remaining between them. The CDR3 spells CASINQAGGSSYEQYF. The CDR3 DNA follows: TGTGCCAGCATAAACCAGGCTGGGGGGTCTTCCTACGAGCAGTACTTC.

This clonotype turned up a few times. This sequence joins TRBV7-2 and TRBJ2-3; D is perhaps TRBD1 or TRBD2 (5 bases each). The CDR3 spans 15 residues. CDR1 SGHTA and CDR2 FQGNSA come from the germline V gene. V lost 0 bases to trimming and J lost 6 bases, with 13 bases between them. The CDR3 bases are TGTGCCAGCAGCTTAGCGCCGAGGGGTGGGGATACGCAGTATTTT. Its protein is CASSLAPRGGDTQYF.

This clonotype showed up many times. This sequence joins TRBV12-3 or TRBV12-4 and TRBJ1-2; D is ambiguous. The ends were cut back, 5 bases at V and 5 bases at J, with 12 bases in the middle. The CDR3 extends over 13 amino acids. CDR3 region: CASSPSSTYGYTF. DNA of the CDR3: TGTGCCAGCAGTCCGTCTTCAACATATGGCTACACCTTC.

This clonotype showed up just a few times. The gene calls are TRBV29-1 and TRBJ2-3, with D tentatively TRBD2 (6 bases). CDR1 SQVTM and CDR2 ANQGSEA come from the germline V gene. V was cut by 7 bases and J by 4 bases, with 12 bases left in between. The CDR3 totals 12 residues. The CDR3 loop is CSGNSGADTQYF. CDR3 DNA: TGCAGCGGTAACTCGGGGGCAGATACGCAGTATTTT.

This sequence joins TRBV29-1 and TRBJ2-2; no clear D gene. The V gene's germline CDR1 is SQVTM and CDR2 ANQGSEA. The ends were cut back, 3 bases at V and 3 bases at J, with 8 bases in the middle. The CDR3 is 13 residues long. The DNA of the CDR3 is TGCAGCGTTGATTTACAGCACACCGGGGAGCTGTTTTTT. Translating it yields CSVDLQHTGELFF.

The chain combines TRBV20-1 with TRBJ1-6; D is possibly TRBD1 (5 bases). This CDR3 has 16 residues. In germline, CDR1 is DFQATT, CDR2 SNEGSKA (reference sequence). Trimming took 1 base from V and 0 from J, leaving 10 bases between them. The CDR3 DNA reads as TGCAGTGCTAGAGGGGGCGGAAGCTCCTATAATTCACCCCTCCACTTT. As protein: CSARGGGSSYNSPLHF.

This clonotype was seen repeatedly, ten times or more. This chain joins TRBV2 and TRBJ2-3, with TRBD2 as a possible D gene (6 bases). Germline assignment: CDR1 SNHLY and CDR2 FYNNEI. V dropped 6 bases and J dropped 14 bases, with 15 bases sitting between them. The CDR3 consists of 11 residues. CDR3 DNA sequence: TGTGCCAGCAGGGGGAGGCGGGACGGGTATTTT. Its translation: CASRGRRDGYF.